This entry concerns a single T cell receptor beta chain. The antigen remains unidentified. The entry originates in a study of chemoradiotherapy in HPV16-positive cancers. The V end was cut by 4 bases, the J end by 1 base, with 5 bases between. CDR3 length equals 14 residues. CDR1 and CDR2 (germline): WNHNN, SYGVQD (reference sequence). Study-level points and caveats: In HPV16-positive patients, HPV-responsive T-cell expansion tracked better recurrence-free survival. Functional assays defining HPV-specific T cells used only a couple of HPV16-positive patients.

Repertoires were generated with immunoSEQ multiplex PCR, while TCRdb's copy carries only in-frame clones and drops some. The sample holds 5,000 or so clones, 78% seen once. Repertoires were sampled repeatedly during chemoradiotherapy. The sequence was obtained from a human donor with HPV-associated anogenital cancer. The source was tumor tissue, collected from a patient who underwent chemoradiotherapy. The V call is TRBV10-1, the J call TRBJ2-6, with unresolved D. Written as DNA, the CDR3 is TGCGCCAGCAGTGCCGGATCTGGGGCCAACGTCCTGACTTTC. This codes for CASSAGSGANVLTF.